Below are 27 T cell receptor beta chains sequenced from a single sample in a study of blood T cells in healthy people across ages. Alongside a J-beta primer mix, a sample-barcoded 5' primer served in a second PCR lasting roughly 6 to 12 cycles. MiXCR, applied by TCRdb to the 5' RACE reads, yields one record per CDR3 protein. The data contain about 1.4 million distinct CDR3 sequences, 55% to 75% of them seen just once; the ten biggest clones take up over 6.5%. The sequenced sample consisted of blood. These receptors all come from a man younger than 30 in good health.

The J gene is TRBJ2-1, the V gene TRBV5-1, with D perhaps TRBD2 (6 bases). V was cut by 0 bases and J by 5 bases, with 9 bases left in between. Germline loops: CDR1 SGHRS, CDR2 YFSETQ. The CDR3 length is 14 residues. The CDR3 sequence is CASSLEEGHNEQFF. The CDR3, as DNA: TGCGCCAGCAGCTTGGAGGAGGGACACAATGAGCAGTTCTTC.

The chain employs TRBV29-1 and TRBJ2-5; D is unresolved. Germline V gene data show CDR1 as SQVTM and CDR2 as ANQGSEA. V gave up 7 bases and J gave up 11 bases, with 23 bases separating them. This CDR3 is built from 13 residues. CDR3 sequence reads: CSATEPTRNEQYF. CDR3 nucleotide sequence: TGCAGCGCCACGGAGCCCACACGGAATGAGCAGTACTTC.

The chain joins TRBV6-5 to TRBJ2-6; D remains ambiguous. This CDR3 has 16 residues. Trimming pared 0 bases from V and 2 bases from J, leaving 8 bases between. Per the germline V gene, CDR1 is MNHEY and CDR2 is SVGAGI. The DNA of the CDR3 is TGTGCCAGCAGTTACTCGAATCGGCCTGGGGCCAACGTCCTGACTTTC. It is translated as CASSYSNRPGANVLTF.

The V call is TRBV3-1, the J call TRBJ2-4; possibly TRBD1 for D (6 bases). This CDR3 region has 18 residues. The germline gives CDR1 LGHDT, CDR2 YNNKEL (reference sequence). Trimming shortened V by 6 bases and J by 0 bases, and 21 bases separated the two germline ends. The CDR3 spells CASRPGTTDFLAKNIQYF. CDR3 in DNA: TGTGCCAGCAGACCGGGGACAACCGATTTCCTAGCCAAAAACATTCAGTACTTC. Full variable domain (outside the CDR3, taken from reference TRBV3-1 and TRBJ2-4): DTAVSQTPKYLVTQMGNDKSIKCEQNLGHDTMYWYKQDSKKFLKIMFSYNNKELIINETVPNRFSPKSPDKAHLNLHINSLELGDSAVYFCASRPGTTDFLAKNIQYFGAGTRLSVL.

The chain combines TRBV3-1 with TRBJ2-7, with 7 positions matching TRBD1. The CDR3 runs to 15 residues. The V gene end was trimmed by 3 bases and the J gene end by 3 bases; junction bases not matched to a gene: 8. Germline loops: CDR1 LGHDT, CDR2 YNNKEL (reference sequence). The CDR3 DNA is TGTGCCAGCAGCCATTCCCGGACAGGCTTCTACGAGCAGTACTTC. This sequence encodes CASSHSRTGFYEQYF.

This clonotype was found many times. The V call is TRBV10-3, the J call TRBJ2-7, with D unresolved. The CDR3 loop spans 14 amino acids. Germline lookup yields CDR1 ENHRY and CDR2 SYGVKD. The V gene lost 9 bases and the J gene lost 3 bases, with 18 bases spanning the gap. CDR3 amino acids: CAIQKPGDDYEQYF. CDR3 DNA: TGTGCCATTCAGAAACCGGGCGATGACTACGAGCAGTACTTC.

The chain joins TRBV10-3 to TRBJ1-2; possibly TRBD1 for D (6 bases). The ends were cut back, 6 bases at V and 8 bases at J, with 16 bases in the middle. There are 13 residues in the CDR3. Germline V CDR1 and CDR2: ENHRY, SYGVKD. The CDR3 nucleotides read TGTGCCATCAGCGCTAACAGGGAGGGCGGCTACACCTTC. Translation gives CAISANREGGYTF.

This rearrangement joins TRBV10-3 to TRBJ1-5; the D is unclear. The V and J ends lost 3 bases and 3 bases respectively, with 9 bases between them. The germline V gene encodes CDR1 ENHRY and CDR2 SYGVKD. The CDR3 runs to 14 residues. CDR3 region: CAISEEIFNQPQHF. DNA for the CDR3: TGTGCCATCAGTGAAGAGATTTTCAATCAGCCCCAGCATTTT.

This clonotype is a singleton in its sample. This rearrangement joins TRBV20-1 to TRBJ2-7; possibly TRBD2 for D (5 bases). The J call may not be correct, given that the DNA end is closer to TRBJ2-5. Germline-derived CDR1 and CDR2 are DFQATT and SNEGSKA (reference sequence). The CDR3 has 11 residues. The CDR3 DNA sequence: TGCAGTGCTTCAGCGGAAGAGACCCAGTACTTC. Its translation: CSASAEETQYF.

The chain employs TRBV21-1 and TRBJ1-2; the D call in the table, TRBD1, was not verified against the DNA. TRBV21-1 is recorded as a pseudogene. There are 15 residues in the CDR3. The CDR3 region has the DNA TGTGCCAGCAGCAAAACAGGTTCCCTGGAGTATGGCTACACCTTC. It is translated as CASSKTGSLEYGYTF.

About this clonotype itself: In this CDR3 the conserved last residue, phenylalanine or tryptophan, is missing, so a read error is likely. The chain recombines TRBV7-2 with TRBJ2-3; 14 bases map to TRBD2. This CDR3 has 19 amino acids. Germline V gives CDR1 SGHTA, CDR2 FQGNSA. Trimming at V came to 5 bases and at J to 1 base, leaving 11 bases not matched to a gene. The CDR3, as DNA: TGTGCCAGCAGCCTGTTCGGGACTAGCGGGAGTGACGGCACAGATACGCAGTATTCT. Amino acids: CASSLFGTSGSDGTDTQYS.

The chain has TRBV20-1 and TRBJ2-3, with a tentative D call TRBD2 (5 bases). The germline CDR1 and CDR2 sequences are DFQATT and SNEGSKA (reference sequence). The CDR3 extends over 13 amino acids. Trimming took off 6 bases at V and 5 bases at J, with 15 bases between the two ends. The CDR3 here is CSAPRWEQDTQYF. The CDR3 nucleotides read TGCAGTGCCCCCCGATGGGAGCAAGATACGCAGTATTTT.

The rearrangement joins TRBV12-3 or TRBV12-4 to TRBJ1-2, with D unresolved. The CDR3 runs to 15 residues. V shed 3 bases and J shed 4 bases, with 15 bases lying between them. The CDR3: CASSFGGRRSYGYTF. The CDR3 nucleotides read TGTGCCAGCAGTTTCGGAGGGCGACGGAGCTATGGCTACACCTTC.

This clonotype was found once. The gene calls are TRBV4-3 and TRBJ2-5; D is undetermined. Deletions cut 4 bases from V and 5 bases from J, with 14 bases between. This CDR3 contains 14 residues. Germline CDR1 reads LGHNA; CDR2 reads YSLEER. In nucleotides, the CDR3 is TGCGCCAGCAGCCTAGCTTTAACGAGGGAGACCCAGTACTTC. Residues: CASSLALTRETQYF.

The sample holds one count of this clonotype. J is TRBJ2-5 and V is TRBV20-1; 7 bases agree with TRBD1. From germline, CDR1 is DFQATT and CDR2 SNEGSKA (reference sequence). The CDR3 length is 12 residues. Trimming took 6 bases from V and 2 from J; bases not matched to a gene: 3. CDR3 in DNA: TGCAGTGCCGACAGGGAACAAGAGACCCAGTACTTC. It translates to CSADREQETQYF.

The chain couples TRBV7-9 to TRBJ2-5; the match to TRBD1 covers 7 bases. Germline V CDR1 and CDR2: SEHNR, FQNEAQ (reference sequence). After removal of 3 bases from V and 4 bases from J, the junction contained 8 bases not matched to a gene. The CDR3 is 15 residues long. The CDR3 coding sequence is TGTGCCAGCAGCTTGCAAGGGGGCGAACGAGAGACCCAGTACTTC. It yields the protein CASSLQGGERETQYF.

V and J are TRBV6-2 or TRBV6-3 and TRBJ2-4; D may match TRBD1 or TRBD2 (5 bases each). The CDR3 length is 18 residues. The ends were cut back, 9 bases at V and 2 bases at J, with 26 bases in the middle. CDR1 and CDR2 from the germline V gene are MNHEY and SVGEGT. CDR3 loop: CARSNILGTRGTKNIQYF. Here the CDR3 DNA reads TGTGCCAGAAGCAACATACTTGGAACGAGGGGTACCAAAAACATTCAGTACTTC.

The rearrangement links TRBV6-1 to TRBJ2-7, with TRBD1 as a possible D gene (6 bases). The CDR3 consists of 15 residues. Per germline, CDR1 MNHNS and CDR2 SASEGT. The V and J ends lost 2 bases and 6 bases respectively, with 17 bases between them. The CDR3 coding sequence is TGTGCCAGCAGTGAACGGGCAGACAGGAGTTTCGAGCAGTACTTC. It codes for CASSERADRSFEQYF.

In DNA, the CDR3 is TGCAGTGCTAGGGACAGGGATCAACCCTATCAGCCCCAGCATTTT. Residues: CSARDRDQPYQPQHF. The chain is built from TRBV20-1 and TRBJ1-5; 8 bases agree with TRBD1. CDR3 size: 15 residues. The germline gives CDR1 DFQATT, CDR2 SNEGSKA (reference sequence). After removal of 3 bases from V and 5 bases from J, the junction contained 9 bases not matched to a gene.

V and J are TRBV4-3 and TRBJ2-3; TRBD1 matches at 9 bases. The CDR3 loop spans 19 amino acids. The junction had 13 bases not matched to a gene; V was cut back by 0 bases and J by 3 bases. The germline CDR1 and CDR2 sequences are LGHNA and YSLEER. The CDR3 loop reads CASSQDLLTTGGRTDTQYF. CDR3 DNA sequence: TGCGCCAGCAGCCAAGATCTTTTAACGACAGGGGGAAGGACAGATACGCAGTATTTT.

The chain joins TRBV14 to TRBJ2-7, with 11 nucleotides matching TRBD2. Germline CDR1 SGHDN, CDR2 FVKESK. This CDR3 region has 19 residues. The V segment lost 0 bases and the J segment 3 bases; nucleotides outside the gene matches: 13. CDR3 in amino acids: CASSQDMAPRSGGDYEQYF. CDR3 coding DNA: TGTGCCAGCAGCCAAGATATGGCCCCTCGTAGCGGGGGGGACTACGAGCAGTACTTC.

The V and J genes are TRBV4-2 and TRBJ2-5; perhaps TRBD1 as D (5 bases). Between the trimmed V and J ends, which lost 0 bases and 1 base, there was a span of 12 bases. The germline gives CDR1 LGHNA, CDR2 YNFKEQ. The CDR3 spans 16 residues. The CDR3 loop is CASSQDPQGTQETQYF. CDR3 nucleotides: TGTGCCAGCAGCCAAGATCCGCAGGGAACCCAAGAGACCCAGTACTTC.

The rearrangement links TRBV12-3 or TRBV12-4 to TRBJ2-7, with 12 bases fitting TRBD2. The J call may be incorrect, as the DNA end agrees better with TRBJ2-5. The CDR3 consists of 15 residues. The CDR3 DNA sequence: TGTGCCAGCAGTTCTAGCGGGGGGGGATCGGAGACCCAGTACTTC. This translates into CASSSSGGGSETQYF.

Here the CDR3 reads CASSYSWVGSSYEQYF. In DNA form, the CDR3 reads TGTGCCAGCAGTTACTCTTGGGTCGGAAGCTCCTACGAGCAGTACTTC. The rearrangement joins TRBV6-5 to TRBJ2-7; D remains ambiguous. Germline loops: CDR1 MNHEY, CDR2 SVGAGI. The CDR3 consists of 16 residues. V dropped 0 bases and J dropped 0 bases, with 12 bases sitting between them.

This chain connects TRBV5-1 to TRBJ1-1, with D possibly matching TRBD1 (5 bases). The CDR3 is 14 amino acids. The V gene lost 4 bases and the J gene lost 0 bases, with 10 bases spanning the gap. From germline, CDR1 is SGHRS and CDR2 YFSETQ. CDR3 DNA: TGCGCCAGCAGCATCTCGGGGCTGAACACTGAAGCTTTCTTT. Amino acids: CASSISGLNTEAFF.

There are a few counts of this clonotype. The chain carries TRBV25-1 and TRBJ2-4; no reliable D call. Matching the DNA end better, TRBJ2-7 makes the J call doubtful. The germline V gene encodes CDR1 MGHDK and CDR2 SYGVNS. The CDR3 loop spans 15 amino acids. CDR3: CASSELGDPTYEQYF. The CDR3 DNA follows: TGTGCCAGCAGTGAATTAGGTGACCCAACCTACGAGCAGTACTTC.

This chain links TRBV20-1 with TRBJ1-5, with D perhaps matching TRBD1 (6 bases). Germline-derived CDR1 and CDR2 are DFQATT and SNEGSKA (reference sequence). The CDR3 runs 14 residues. V was cut by 5 bases and J by 4 bases, with 15 bases left in between. CDR3 protein: CSASSDRPNQPQHF. CDR3 DNA: TGCAGTGCTTCGTCCGACAGGCCAAATCAGCCCCAGCATTTT.